These T cell receptor beta chains were read from a single sample in a study of shared clonotypes between healthy human individuals. Using immunoSEQ multiplex PCR, the repertoire was profiled, and TCRdb retains in-frame clones only, with some absent. The sample records under 1 million clones, about 91% being singletons. The sample consisted of naive CD8+ T cells sorted from blood. The receptors come from a man under 40 in good health. The CDR3 runs from the conserved cysteine through the conserved F or W. The D gene is left open where the match is weak. Clone size appears in some rows only: once, few, many, or a class for an expanded clone.

cdr3_length	d_call	clone_size	j_call	v_call	cdr3_aa	cdr3_nt
11	NA	NA	TRBJ2-2	TRBV9	CASEGYGELFF	TGTGCCAGCGAGGGGTACGGGGAGCTGTTTTTT
12	NA	NA	TRBJ1-1	TRBV5-4	CASAGPNTEAFF	TGTGCCAGTGCCGGGCCGAACACTGAAGCTTTCTTT
16	NA	NA	TRBJ2-7	TRBV5-6	CASNRRGFSLSYEQYF	TGTGCCAGCAACAGGCGAGGGTTCTCACTCTCCTACGAGCAGTACTTC
15	NA	once	TRBJ2-5	TRBV2	CASSAGQTYQETQYF	TGTGCCAGCAGCGCGGGACAGACGTACCAAGAGACCCAGTACTTC
14	NA	NA	TRBJ2-7	TRBV6-1	CASSEKSQFYEQYF	TGTGCCAGCAGTGAAAAAAGCCAATTTTACGAGCAGTACTTC
16	TRBD2	NA	TRBJ2-2	TRBV19	CASSSLAVVNTGELFF	TGTGCCAGTAGTAGCCTAGCGGTAGTGAACACCGGGGAGCTGTTTTTT
12	NA	NA	TRBJ2-7	TRBV14	CASSQVHHEQYF	TGTGCCAGCAGCCAAGTTCACCACGAGCAGTACTTC
10	NA	NA	TRBJ2-7	TRBV30	CAWGSYEQYF	TGTGCCTGGGGCAGCTACGAGCAGTACTTC
14	NA	few	TRBJ1-1	TRBV27	CASSLGSSNTEAFF	TGTGCCAGCAGTTTGGGCAGTTCGAACACTGAAGCTTTCTTT
14	NA	NA	TRBJ2-7	TRBV27	CASSGYRESYEQYF	TGTGCCAGCAGTGGATACAGGGAGAGCTACGAGCAGTACTTC
13	NA	NA	TRBJ1-2	TRBV30	CAWSVLGGEGYTF	TGTGCCTGGAGTGTACTCGGGGGCGAGGGTTACACCTTC
17	TRBD2	NA	TRBJ2-7	TRBV5-4	CASSFGLAGRISYEQYF	TGTGCCAGCAGCTTTGGTCTAGCGGGACGGATATCCTACGAGCAGTACTTC
16	NA	NA	TRBJ2-7	TRBV13	CASSLRGGSLSYEQYF	TGTGCCAGCAGCCTTCGTGGTGGGAGTCTCTCCTACGAGCAGTACTTC
13	NA	once	TRBJ2-7	TRBV10-3	CAIGTANSYEQYF	TGTGCCATCGGGACGGCGAACTCCTACGAGCAGTACTTC
14	NA	NA	TRBJ1-1	TRBV25-1	CASSLGTRGTEAFF	TGTGCCAGCAGTCTCGGGACGAGGGGGACTGAAGCTTTCTTT
15	TRBD1	NA	TRBJ2-3	TRBV30	CAWSRGTASTDTQYF	TGTGCCTGGAGTAGGGGGACAGCCAGCACAGATACGCAGTATTTT
12	NA	NA	TRBJ1-1	TRBV29-1	CSVEWGGTEAFF	TGCAGCGTTGAGTGGGGTGGCACTGAAGCTTTCTTT
13	NA	once	TRBJ2-2	TRBV11-2	CASSLIGIGELFF	TGTGCCAGCAGCTTAATCGGGATTGGGGAGCTGTTTTTT
11	NA	NA	TRBJ1-1	TRBV19	CASRAGIEAFF	TGTGCCAGCCGAGCAGGGATTGAAGCTTTCTTT
16	NA	NA	TRBJ1-5	TRBV6-6	CASSLAPLWTAQPQHF	TGTGCCAGCAGCTTAGCCCCACTTTGGACAGCTCAGCCCCAGCATTTT
12	NA	NA	TRBJ2-3	TRBV11-2	CASSPSGDTQYF	TGTGCCAGCAGCCCGTCCGGAGATACGCAGTATTTT
14	TRBD1	NA	TRBJ1-4	TRBV29-1	CSVTGGMNNEKLFF	TGCAGCGTAACAGGGGGCATGAATAATGAAAAACTGTTTTTT
13	NA	NA	TRBJ2-7	TRBV25-1	CASSFQGPYEQYF	TGTGCCAGCAGTTTCCAGGGCCCCTACGAGCAGTACTTC
17	TRBD2	NA	TRBJ2-1	TRBV29-1	CSVGGLAGGFSYNEQFF	TGCAGCGTTGGAGGACTAGCGGGAGGGTTTTCCTACAATGAGCAGTTCTTC
15	NA	NA	TRBJ2-3	TRBV15	CATSRTRGAADTQYF	TGTGCCACCAGCAGAACGCGTGGGGCGGCAGATACGCAGTATTTT
13	NA	NA	TRBJ2-7	TRBV27	CASSVTGAYEQYF	TGTGCCAGCAGTGTGACAGGTGCCTACGAGCAGTACTTC
18	NA	NA	TRBJ2-6	TRBV12-1	CASSPGTGRLSGANVLTF	TGTGCCAGCAGCCCAGGGACAGGGAGGCTCTCTGGGGCCAACGTCCTGACTTTC
15	TRBD1	NA	TRBJ2-3	TRBV9	CASSVRGRGSDTQYF	TGTGCCAGCAGCGTGAGGGGGCGAGGTTCAGATACGCAGTATTTT
13	NA	NA	TRBJ1-1	TRBV4-1	CASSQRMNTEAFF	TGCGCCAGCAGCCAAAGAATGAACACTGAAGCTTTCTTT
15	TRBD2	NA	TRBJ2-3	TRBV2	CASSIPGLELDTQYF	TGTGCCAGCAGTATTCCAGGACTAGAATTGGATACGCAGTATTTT
16	TRBD2	NA	TRBJ2-3	TRBV29-1	CSVEASSGRRTDTQYF	TGCAGCGTTGAAGCGTCTAGCGGGAGAAGGACAGATACGCAGTATTTT
13	NA	NA	TRBJ1-5	TRBV7-6	CASSTTVNQPQHF	TGTGCCAGCAGCACGACAGTAAATCAGCCCCAGCATTTT
17	TRBD1	NA	TRBJ1-1	TRBV7-8	CASSARGQGAGNTEAFF	TGTGCCAGCAGCGCTAGGGGACAGGGGGCGGGGAACACTGAAGCTTTCTTT
14	TRBD1	NA	TRBJ2-7	TRBV18	CASSRRDRVSEQYF	TGTGCCAGCTCACGAAGGGACAGGGTGTCGGAGCAGTACTTC
16	NA	NA	TRBJ2-1	TRBV10-1	CASSEFGGGSYNEQFF	TGCGCCAGCAGTGAGTTCGGGGGAGGCTCCTACAATGAGCAGTTCTTC
16	TRBD2	once	TRBJ2-5	TRBV28	CASNKPGLAIQETQYF	TGTGCCAGCAATAAGCCGGGACTAGCGATCCAAGAGACCCAGTACTTC
14	NA	NA	TRBJ2-7	TRBV6-5	CASSSDIDTYEQYF	TGTGCCAGCAGTTCGGACATCGATACCTACGAGCAGTACTTC